One sample yielded the 27 T cell receptor beta chains listed below, sequenced in a study of Ad26.COV2.S vaccination and SARS-CoV-2 variants (dated by TCRdb to about 2021). Library construction relied on the immunoSEQ multiplex PCR assay. This is the immuneACCESS table as TCRdb keeps it, with only in-frame sequences that have V and J called. A part of the clones is gone; compared with another copy, unresolved V genes explain less than half, and the rest is unexplained. A total of some 410,000 clones appear in this sample, over 80% of them only once. The top ten hold about 1.7% of the sample. The sample's treatment or condition label is to be understood as: roughly 20 received Ad26.COV2.S at low or high dose, single or two shots; roughly 5 received placebo; per-sample allocation not given. For vaccine and placebo recipients, the sequenced repertoires came from samples collected on day 63 after the first injection.

The sequencing here drew on peripheral blood, taken in a trial of Ad26.COV2.S vaccine versus placebo. The receptor source for this set is a person between 18 and 65 years old who received the Ad26.COV2.S COVID-19 vaccine or a placebo.

The chain joins TRBV29-1 to TRBJ1-5; no clear D. The V end lost 6 bases, the J end lost 6 bases, and 21 bases lay between the germline ends. Germline V lookup: CDR1 SQVTM, CDR2 ANQGSEA. The CDR3 sequence is 15 residues long. CDR3 nucleotide sequence: TGCAGCGTAGACGGGAACGGGCCACTGAGTCAGCCCCAGCATTTT. It translates to CSVDGNGPLSQPQHF.

The chain links TRBV9 to TRBJ2-6, with D unresolved. CDR1 and CDR2 from the germline V gene are SGDLS and YYNGEE. Trimming shortened V by 0 bases and J by 0 bases, and 7 bases separated the two germline ends. This CDR3 has 16 amino acids. The CDR3 sequence: CASSVATSSGANVLTF. CDR3 in DNA: TGTGCCAGCAGCGTAGCTACGAGCTCTGGGGCCAACGTCCTGACTTTC.

This clone was seen a handful of times. The chain joins TRBV7-9 to TRBJ1-1; no clear D gene. The CDR3 covers 15 residues. V was pared by 5 bases and J by 1 base, with 14 bases between. The germline V gene encodes CDR1 SEHNR and CDR2 FQNEAQ (reference sequence). The CDR3 region is CASSPLRGGNTEAFF. The DNA of the CDR3 is TGTGCCAGCAGCCCCTTGCGGGGTGGGAACACTGAAGCTTTCTTT.

This chain joins TRBV28 and TRBJ2-5; D is unresolved. The CDR3 contains 12 residues. Germline V gene data show CDR1 as MDHEN and CDR2 as SYDVKM. V shed 6 bases and J shed 4 bases, with 9 bases lying between them. DNA of the CDR3: TGTGCCAGCAGCCATCCGGGAGAGACCCAGTACTTC. It encodes CASSHPGETQYF.

This rearrangement joins TRBV4-1 to TRBJ2-1; 14 bases agree with TRBD2. Per germline, CDR1 MGHRA and CDR2 YSYEKL. The CDR3 is 16 amino acids. V was clipped by 4 bases and J by 8 bases; unmatched bases: 7. This chain's CDR3 is CASSRRLAGGPDEQFF. CDR3 coding DNA: TGCGCCAGCAGCCGACGACTAGCGGGGGGGCCAGATGAGCAGTTCTTC.

V is TRBV30 and J is TRBJ1-2; D is unclear. With 3 bases removed from V and 8 bases from J, the gap between germline ends came to 13 bases. The CDR3 extends over 12 amino acids. CDR1 is GTSNPN and CDR2 is SVGIG in the germline V gene (reference sequence). Here the CDR3 DNA reads TGTGCCTGGAGCCAGACAAACGAGGGCTACACCTTC. Translated, it gives CAWSQTNEGYTF.

Note on this clone: Additional DNA sequences in this sample encode the identical CDR3. The rearrangement links TRBV5-4 to TRBJ1-2; D unclear. Trimming stripped 0 bases from V and 4 bases from J, with 7 bases between. This CDR3 spans 13 amino acids. CDR1 and CDR2 from the germline V gene are SGHNT and YYREEE (reference sequence). CDR3 nucleotide sequence: TGTGCCAGCAGCTTGGACAGAAGCTATGGCTACACCTTC. As protein: CASSLDRSYGYTF.

The rearrangement joins TRBV20-1 to TRBJ2-1, with 11 bases aligning to TRBD2. CDR3 size: 12 residues. V gave up 3 bases and J gave up 14 bases; unmatched junction bases: 6. Per germline, CDR1 DFQATT and CDR2 SNEGSKA (reference sequence). Here the CDR3 DNA reads TGCAGTGCTAGTAGCGGGGGGGCCGGGGAGTTCTTC. Protein: CSASSGGAGEFF.

This chain joins TRBV5-1 and TRBJ1-1; D might be TRBD1 (6 bases). V lost 4 bases and J 2 bases, leaving 12 bases between the germline ends. The CDR3 spans 14 residues. Per the germline V gene, CDR1 is SGHRS and CDR2 is YFSETQ. CDR3 residues: CASSGGTPNTEAFF. CDR3 sequence (DNA): TGCGCCAGCAGCGGTGGGACACCTAACACTGAAGCTTTCTTT.

V usage is TRBV10-2 and J usage is TRBJ2-3; D remains unclear. CDR3 length equals 13 residues. Trimming took off 4 bases at V and 3 bases at J, with 8 bases between the two ends. Per germline, CDR1 WSHSY and CDR2 SAAADI. CDR3 nucleotide sequence: TGCGCCAGCAGTGTATTGGGGACAGATACGCAGTATTTT. It yields the protein CASSVLGTDTQYF.

This clone was detected once. The V gene is TRBV7-8, the J gene TRBJ2-7; 8 bases line up with TRBD2. CDR1 SGHVS and CDR2 FQNEAQ come from the germline V gene. Trimming took 5 bases from V and 3 from J; bases not matched to a gene: 9. The CDR3 length is 15 residues. The CDR3: CASSRPGGTSYEQYF. DNA of the CDR3: TGTGCCAGCAGCCGCCCGGGAGGGACTAGCTACGAGCAGTACTTC.

This chain's CDR3 is CASSLVPGGSYEQYF. The CDR3 DNA reads TGCGCCAGCAGCTTGGTTCCAGGGGGGTCCTACGAGCAGTACTTC. The rearrangement joins TRBV5-1 to TRBJ2-7, with D perhaps matching TRBD1 (7 bases). V gave up 0 bases and J gave up 1 base, with 11 bases separating them. CDR1 and CDR2 from the germline V gene are SGHRS and YFSETQ. The CDR3 runs to 15 residues.

About this clone itself: At one of its ends the junction is not consistent with the germline gene, which may arise from a read error. The chain joins TRBV7-6 to TRBJ2-7, with TRBD1 matching 10 bases. Germline V gene lookup returns CDR1 SGHVS and CDR2 FNYEAQ. This CDR3 region has 13 residues. The CDR3 is CASSFAGTGELNF. The CDR3 nucleotides read TGTGCCAGCAGCTTCGCCGGGACAGGGGAACTTAACTTC.

At least ten counts were recorded for this clone. CDR3 protein: CASSDSGGQGSDTQYF. The CDR3 coding sequence is TGTGCCAGCAGTGACTCTGGAGGACAGGGCTCAGATACGCAGTATTTT. This chain uses TRBV6-4 with TRBJ2-3; 8 bases map to TRBD1. V lost 0 bases and J lost 4; bases outside the gene matches: 6. Germline V gene lookup returns CDR1 MRHNA and CDR2 SNTAGT. This CDR3 contains 16 residues.

The chain combines TRBV19 with TRBJ1-2; a possible D gene is TRBD1 (5 bases). The CDR3 loop spans 13 amino acids. In germline, CDR1 is LNHDA, CDR2 SQIVND (reference sequence). V lost 5 bases to trimming and J lost 7 bases, with 14 bases between them. Here the CDR3 DNA reads TGTGCCAGTAGTTTTGGGGGGTTCGGTGGCTACACCTTC. Translated: CASSFGGFGGYTF.

The CDR3 DNA reads TGTGCCAGTAGTATGGGCGGGAATACTGAAGCTTTCTTT. It codes for CASSMGGNTEAFF. The chain combines TRBV19 with TRBJ1-1, with D unclear. Germline-derived CDR1 and CDR2 are LNHDA and SQIVND (reference sequence). The CDR3 loop spans 13 amino acids. V lost 3 bases to trimming and J lost 5 bases, with 10 bases between them.

The CDR3 coding sequence is TGTGCCAGCAGTCACCGCGGGGGGAAAGATACGCAGTATTTT. Encoded protein: CASSHRGGKDTQYF. The chain carries TRBV6-5 and TRBJ2-3; TRBD2 matches at 8 bases. This CDR3 contains 14 residues. Germline CDR1 and CDR2: MNHEY and SVGAGI. The V and J ends lost 5 bases and 5 bases, in that order; junction bases with no gene match: 6.

J is TRBJ2-7 and V is TRBV10-1; 13 bases fit TRBD2. The CDR3 contains 17 residues. From germline, CDR1 is WNHNN and CDR2 SYGVQD (reference sequence). Trimming removed 8 bases from V and 0 bases from J; junction bases left unmatched: 10. CDR3: CASHATSGGQVSYEQYF. The CDR3 coding sequence is TGCGCCAGCCACGCGACTAGCGGGGGGCAGGTCTCCTACGAGCAGTACTTC.

In DNA, the CDR3 is TGTGCCAGCAGTTTATTAACCCCGACAGGGGTCACCTACGAGCAGTACTTC. It yields the protein CASSLLTPTGVTYEQYF. The rearrangement joins TRBV27 to TRBJ2-7; 8 bases are a match to TRBD1. J gave up 2 bases and V 1 base, and 10 bases lay outside the gene matches. Germline V lookup: CDR1 MNHEY, CDR2 SMNVEV (reference sequence). The CDR3 totals 17 residues.

CDR3 residues: CASSLPQGAPYNSPLHF. CDR3 sequence (DNA): TGTGCCAGCAGCCTTCCCCAGGGGGCTCCTTATAATTCACCCCTCCACTTT. The chain couples TRBV7-8 to TRBJ1-6; 8 positions match TRBD1. CDR1 SGHVS and CDR2 FQNEAQ come from the germline V gene. CDR3 size: 17 residues. J was trimmed by 4 bases and V by 5 bases; bases with no gene match: 10.

The V call is TRBV4-3, the J call TRBJ1-1; D is unresolved. Germline CDR1 is LGHNA and CDR2 is YSLEER. The V and J ends lost 0 bases and 5 bases respectively, with 7 bases between them. The CDR3 runs to 13 residues. The CDR3 sequence: CASSQDLRTEAFF. The CDR3 coding sequence is TGCGCCAGCAGCCAAGATTTAAGGACTGAAGCTTTCTTT.

The chain uses TRBV4-3 and TRBJ1-2; perhaps TRBD1 as D (5 bases). The germline V and J ends were trimmed by 0 bases and 5 bases, with 10 bases remaining between them. CDR3 length: 14 residues. Germline lookup yields CDR1 LGHNA and CDR2 YSLEER. The CDR3 loop is CASSQDSREYGYTF. The CDR3 nucleotides read TGCGCCAGCAGCCAAGACTCCAGGGAGTATGGCTACACCTTC.

This chain connects TRBV6-5 to TRBJ1-4; no firm D call. V was clipped by 6 bases and J by 5 bases, with 13 bases between them. The CDR3 contains 14 residues. Germline V gene sequence: CDR1 MNHEY, CDR2 SVGAGI. The CDR3, as DNA: TGTGCCAGCAGCCCGACAAATACGAATGAAAAACTGTTTTTT. This sequence encodes CASSPTNTNEKLFF.

This clone was seen a handful of times. CDR3 in amino acids: CASSLAGTGSGQPQHF. The CDR3 coding sequence is TGCGCCAGCAGCTTGGCCGGGACAGGGTCGGGTCAGCCCCAGCATTTT. The chain links TRBV5-1 to TRBJ1-5, with 9 nucleotides matching TRBD1. Germline V gene lookup returns CDR1 SGHRS and CDR2 YFSETQ. Germline trimming cut 0 bases from V and 6 bases from J; bases unmatched to any gene: 7. The CDR3 runs to 16 residues.

The chain couples TRBV6-5 to TRBJ2-1, with TRBD2 identical over 12 bases. Losses at the gene ends were 0 bases for V and 10 bases for J; bases not matched to a gene: 4. This CDR3 is 15 amino acids long. The germline V gene encodes CDR1 MNHEY and CDR2 SVGAGI. This chain's CDR3 is CASSYSLAGGPEQFF. In nucleotides, the CDR3 is TGTGCCAGCAGTTACTCACTAGCGGGGGGACCGGAGCAGTTCTTC.

The gene calls are TRBV4-3 and TRBJ2-7; 11 positions agree with TRBD2. V shed 2 bases, J shed 2 bases, and the junction held 2 bases outside the gene matches. The CDR3 is made up of 15 amino acids. The germline V gene encodes CDR1 LGHNA and CDR2 YSLEER. The CDR3 spells CASSQNSGGAYEQYF. The DNA for the CDR3 is TGCGCCAGCAGCCAAAATAGCGGGGGGGCCTACGAGCAGTACTTC.

This chain links TRBV20-1 with TRBJ1-6; TRBD1 is a possible D gene (5 bases). The germline gives CDR1 DFQATT, CDR2 SNEGSKA (reference sequence). This CDR3 region has 14 residues. V shed 3 bases and J shed 9 bases, with 15 bases lying between them. CDR3 protein: CSASDQGVGSPLHF. CDR3 in DNA: TGCAGTGCTAGTGACCAAGGGGTAGGTTCACCCCTCCACTTT.